The 32 T cell receptor beta chains below were found in one sample sequenced in a study of T cell responses to AZD1222 COVID-19 vaccine. Profiling relied on immunoSEQ multiplex PCR, and the TCRdb table lists in-frame clones only, not all of them. The sample includes 98,000 or so clones, over 85% of them seen just once. Sequencing used peripheral blood, obtained on day 0 of MenACWY control vaccination. These receptors were obtained from an adult in good health.

The rearrangement joins TRBV7-9 to TRBJ2-3; 14 bases align to TRBD2. The V and J ends lost 5 bases and 1 base, in that order; junction bases with no gene match: 2. The CDR3 consists of 16 residues. The germline V gene encodes CDR1 SEHNR and CDR2 FQNEAQ (reference sequence). The CDR3 region has the DNA TGTGCCAGCAGCCCGGGACTAGCGGGGGGCACAGATACGCAGTATTTT. Residues: CASSPGLAGGTDTQYF. The full variable domain, with the rest looked up from reference TRBV7-9 and TRBJ2-3, is DTGVSQNPRHKITKRGQNVTFRCDPISEHNRLYWYRQTLGQGPEFLTYFQNEAQLEKSRLLSDRFSAERPKGSFSTLEIQRTEQGDSAMYLCASSPGLAGGTDTQYFGPGTRLTVL.

For the CDR3, the DNA is TGCGCCAGCAGCTCGGGACAGCCCTACGAGCAGTACTTC. Translated, it gives CASSSGQPYEQYF. The J gene is TRBJ2-7, the V gene TRBV5-1; TRBD1 agrees at 7 bases. The ends lost 3 bases at V and 2 bases at J; junction bases unmatched: 2. This CDR3 spans 13 amino acids. Germline V gene data show CDR1 as SGHRS and CDR2 as YFSETQ.

The chain recombines TRBV5-1 with TRBJ1-6, with D uncertain. V lost 0 bases, J lost 6 bases, and 13 bases lay in between. CDR3 length equals 16 residues. In germline, CDR1 is SGHRS, CDR2 YFSETQ. CDR3 DNA sequence: TGCGCCAGCAGCTTGGCCAACGCACGGGGTAATTCACCCCTCCACTTT. Translated, it gives CASSLANARGNSPLHF. Based on the CDR3 plus reference TRBV5-1 and TRBJ1-6, the full variable domain is KAGVTQTPRYLIKTRGQQVTLSCSPISGHRSVSWYQQTPGQGLQFLFEYFSETQRNKGNFPGRFSGRQFSNSRSEMNVSTLELGDSALYLCASSLANARGNSPLHFGNGTRLTVT.

CDR3 nucleotides: TGTGCCACCAGCAGAGCCAACCCTGGACAGGGGGATGGCTACACCTTC. The encoded protein is CATSRANPGQGDGYTF. The chain combines TRBV15 with TRBJ1-2; 10 nucleotides align to TRBD1. This CDR3 region has 16 residues. The V and J ends lost 1 base and 6 bases, in that order; junction bases with no gene match: 8. Germline loops: CDR1 LNHNV, CDR2 YYDKDF (reference sequence).

The rearrangement links TRBV2 to TRBJ1-5; TRBD1 matches at 10 bases. The germline CDR1 and CDR2 sequences are SNHLY and FYNNEI. V gave up 6 bases and J gave up 6 bases; unmatched junction bases: 8. The CDR3 contains 15 residues. The CDR3 DNA reads as TGTGCCAGCAGAGACCGGACAGGGGGATCTCAGCCCCAGCATTTT. It yields the protein CASRDRTGGSQPQHF.

This clone appeared a single time. The chain combines TRBV7-3 with TRBJ1-6, with TRBD1 identical over 7 bases. The CDR3 extends over 17 amino acids. The germline V gene has CDR1 SGHTA and CDR2 FQGTGA. With 5 bases clipped from V and 7 bases from J, the junction kept 14 bases outside the gene matches. In DNA, the CDR3 is TGTGCCAGCAGCCCGCCCGACAGGGTTCGATCGAATTCACCCCTCCACTTT. Its translation: CASSPPDRVRSNSPLHF. The variable domain in full, completed from reference TRBV7-3 and TRBJ1-6, reads GAGVSQTPSNKVTEKGKYVELRCDPISGHTALYWYRQSLGQGPEFLIYFQGTGAADDSGLPNDRFFAVRPEGSVSTLKIQRTERGDSAVYLCASSPPDRVRSNSPLHFGNGTRLTVT.

The CDR3 nucleotides read TGTGCCAGCAGCTTCCAACTAGCGGGGGACCCCCGGGATACGCAGTATTTT. This gives the protein CASSFQLAGDPRDTQYF. J is TRBJ2-3 and V is TRBV7-6; TRBD2 agrees at 11 bases. This CDR3 is 17 amino acids long. Germline-derived CDR1 and CDR2 are SGHVS and FNYEAQ. V lost 3 bases and J lost 6; bases outside the gene matches: 11.

This clone was recorded only once. The chain combines TRBV4-1 with TRBJ2-1; D is unresolved. V was cut by 3 bases and J by 7 bases, with 7 bases left in between. CDR1 and CDR2 (germline): MGHRA, YSYEKL. This CDR3 is 12 amino acids long. In DNA form, the CDR3 reads TGCGCCAGCAGCCAGGAAAAAAATGAGCAGTTCTTC. Translating it yields CASSQEKNEQFF.

This clone was picked up one time. This chain joins TRBV7-9 and TRBJ1-2; 7 nucleotides match TRBD1. Germline V gene lookup returns CDR1 SEHNR and CDR2 FQNEAQ (reference sequence). The CDR3 contains 13 residues. V gave up 5 bases and J gave up 8 bases; unmatched junction bases: 8. CDR3 DNA: TGTGCCAGCAGCCTTGGGCGACAGGGCGGCTACACCTTC. It codes for CASSLGRQGGYTF.

The chain has TRBV20-1 and TRBJ2-7; no clear D. Germline V CDR1 and CDR2: DFQATT, SNEGSKA (reference sequence). V was pared by 3 bases and J by 0 bases, with 18 bases between. This CDR3 contains 16 residues. The CDR3 here is CSASGLAGDLSYEQYF. As DNA, the CDR3 is TGCAGTGCTAGTGGGTTGGCAGGTGATCTCTCCTACGAGCAGTACTTC.

V gene TRBV5-6 combines with J gene TRBJ2-6, with 9 bases fitting TRBD1. The CDR3 is 17 residues long. CDR1 is SGHDT and CDR2 is YYEEEE in the germline V gene. The junction had 11 bases not matched to a gene; V was cut back by 6 bases and J by 4 bases. The CDR3 spells CASILTGGLSGANVLTF. CDR3 DNA: TGTGCCAGCATCCTGACAGGGGGTCTATCGGGGGCCAACGTCCTGACTTTC.

J is TRBJ1-6 and V is TRBV10-2, with D uncertain. The V gene lost 7 bases and the J gene lost 7 bases, with 11 bases spanning the gap. Germline V gives CDR1 WSHSY, CDR2 SAAADI. The CDR3 has 13 amino acids. In DNA, the CDR3 is TGCGCCAGCACCCAAGGCTTGAATTCACCCCTCCACTTT. As protein: CASTQGLNSPLHF.

The chain links TRBV19 to TRBJ2-2, with TRBD1 as a possible D gene (5 bases). V lost 7 bases to trimming and J lost 5 bases, with 5 bases between them. Per germline, CDR1 LNHDA and CDR2 SQIVND (reference sequence). CDR3 length equals 11 residues. CDR3 sequence reads: CASTGTGELFF. CDR3 in DNA: TGTGCCAGTACAGGGACCGGGGAGCTGTTTTTT.

V and J are TRBV7-3 and TRBJ2-3; D might be TRBD1 (5 bases). The CDR3 runs to 14 residues. Trimming cost V 4 bases and J 1 base, with 9 bases left between them. CDR1 and CDR2 from the germline V gene are SGHTA and FQGTGA. The CDR3 loop is CASSSQGGTDTQYF. CDR3 nucleotide sequence: TGTGCCAGCAGCTCGCAAGGGGGCACAGATACGCAGTATTTT.

CDR3 nucleotides: TGCACCAGCAGCCCTCTCCGCGGGGGGGCTTACGAGCAGTACTTC. Encoded protein: CTSSPLRGGAYEQYF. The chain has TRBV1 and TRBJ2-7; TRBD2, as called in the table, went unchecked against the DNA. TRBV1 is a known pseudogene. This CDR3 is built from 15 residues.

This clone was recorded only once. This rearrangement joins TRBV27 to TRBJ2-4, with D possibly being TRBD1 (6 bases). In germline, CDR1 is MNHEY, CDR2 SMNVEV (reference sequence). The CDR3 extends over 13 amino acids. V was shortened by 6 bases and J by 8 bases, with 14 bases between the two germline ends. The DNA for the CDR3 is TGTGCCAGCAGCCACAGGGAGACGGACATTCAGTACTTC. The encoded protein is CASSHRETDIQYF.

The chain carries TRBV19 and TRBJ2-3, with 9 bases fitting TRBD2. The CDR3 sequence is 16 residues long. J gave up 3 bases and V 1 base, and 5 bases lay outside the gene matches. Germline assignment: CDR1 LNHDA and CDR2 SQIVND (reference sequence). The CDR3 loop is CASSIGAAGGTDTQYF. DNA of the CDR3: TGTGCCAGTAGTATAGGGGCAGCGGGGGGAACAGATACGCAGTATTTT.

CDR3 region: CAGTGTGKEKLFF. The CDR3, as DNA: TGTGCCGGAACCGGGACAGGGAAGGAAAAACTGTTTTTT. The rearrangement uses TRBV30 and TRBJ1-4; 9 bases fit TRBD1. In germline, CDR1 is GTSNPN, CDR2 SVGIG (reference sequence). CDR3 length: 13 residues. Trimming cost V 8 bases and J 8 bases; bases outside gene matches: 9.

The V gene is TRBV5-1, the J gene TRBJ1-6, with D possibly being TRBD1 (5 bases). V was cut by 2 bases and J by 6 bases, with 15 bases left in between. In germline, CDR1 is SGHRS, CDR2 YFSETQ. The CDR3 spans 16 residues. DNA of the CDR3: TGCGCCAGCAGCTTAAGGGAGGGAAGGGGTAATTCACCCCTCCACTTT. Its translation is CASSLREGRGNSPLHF. The entire variable domain, with the rest obtained from reference TRBV5-1 and TRBJ1-6, is as follows: KAGVTQTPRYLIKTRGQQVTLSCSPISGHRSVSWYQQTPGQGLQFLFEYFSETQRNKGNFPGRFSGRQFSNSRSEMNVSTLELGDSALYLCASSLREGRGNSPLHFGNGTRLTVT.

The chain carries TRBV3-1 (or the pseudogene TRBV3-2) and TRBJ1-2; D gene uncertain. The CDR3 has 15 residues. Per the germline V gene, CDR1 is LGHDT and CDR2 is YNNKEL (reference sequence). Trimming left V 0 bases short and J 1 base short, with 9 bases between. Here the CDR3 reads CASSQDITFNYGYTF. In nucleotides, the CDR3 is TGTGCCAGCAGCCAAGATATTACGTTTAACTATGGCTACACCTTC.

The DNA for the CDR3 is TGTGCCAGCAGCCTAACAACAGGGGGCAATTCACCCCTCCACTTT. This encodes CASSLTTGGNSPLHF. The rearrangement joins TRBV9 to TRBJ1-6, with 9 bases that match TRBD1. This CDR3 spans 15 amino acids. Trimming at V came to 4 bases and at J to 7 bases, leaving 6 bases not matched to a gene. Per the germline V gene, CDR1 is SGDLS and CDR2 is YYNGEE.

The chain joins TRBV19 to TRBJ1-1; D remains ambiguous. V shed 4 bases and J shed 5 bases, with 20 bases lying between them. The CDR3 length is 16 residues. Germline CDR1 LNHDA, CDR2 SQIVND (reference sequence). The CDR3 spells CASSRPLRTGFTEAFF. CDR3 in DNA: TGTGCCAGTAGTAGGCCTTTGAGAACGGGCTTTACTGAAGCTTTCTTT.

The rearrangement joins TRBV2 to TRBJ1-3, with 10 bases matching TRBD1. The CDR3 loop spans 14 amino acids. From germline, CDR1 is SNHLY and CDR2 FYNNEI. J was trimmed by 2 bases and V by 6 bases; bases with no gene match: 1. The CDR3 DNA is TGTGCCAGCAGGGACAGGGGGGCTGGAAACACCATATATTTT. Translation gives CASRDRGAGNTIYF.

The genes are TRBV19 and TRBJ1-4, with TRBD1 as a possible D gene (5 bases). The CDR3 loop spans 15 amino acids. CDR1 is LNHDA and CDR2 is SQIVND in the germline V gene (reference sequence). V lost 5 bases to trimming and J lost 8 bases, with 18 bases between them. CDR3 bases: TGTGCCAGTAGTCCCAATTCAGGGTTCACCGAAAAACTGTTTTTT. Protein product: CASSPNSGFTEKLFF.

The chain recombines TRBV7-8 with TRBJ1-1, with D maybe TRBD1 (5 bases). This CDR3 comprises 17 residues. Germline V lookup: CDR1 SGHVS, CDR2 FQNEAQ. V was clipped by 0 bases and J by 0 bases, with 14 bases between them. The CDR3 here is CASSLARQGPVNTEAFF. As DNA, the CDR3 is TGTGCCAGCAGCTTAGCGCGCCAGGGACCTGTGAACACTGAAGCTTTCTTT.

V is TRBV6-5 and J is TRBJ1-2; D is possibly TRBD1 (5 bases). CDR1 is MNHEY and CDR2 is SVGAGI in the germline V gene. The CDR3 loop spans 16 amino acids. The V and J ends lost 3 bases and 8 bases respectively, with 22 bases between them. The CDR3 coding sequence is TGTGCCAGCAGTTATGGGACGTGGGGTCGGAGGGGAGGCTACACCTTC. It specifies CASSYGTWGRRGGYTF.

This chain links TRBV6-5 with TRBJ1-6; possible D gene TRBD1, 5 bases. Trimming pared 5 bases from V and 7 bases from J, leaving 12 bases between. This CDR3 region has 14 residues. Germline assignment: CDR1 MNHEY and CDR2 SVGAGI. The CDR3 reads CASSRRAGNSPLHF. For the CDR3, the DNA is TGTGCCAGCAGTCGACGGGCAGGGAATTCACCCCTCCACTTT.

The chain has TRBV14 and TRBJ1-2, with TRBD1 as a possible D gene (5 bases). The CDR3 extends over 13 amino acids. With 1 base removed from V and 6 bases from J, the gap between germline ends came to 9 bases. Germline CDR1 reads SGHDN; CDR2 reads FVKESK. CDR3 bases: TGTGCCAGCAGCCAAGGGGAGGGGCATGGCTACACCTTC. Amino acids: CASSQGEGHGYTF.

In its sample, this clone was seen once. The gene calls are TRBV27 and TRBJ2-1; 7 bases align to TRBD2. Unmatched junction bases numbered 3, after V lost 4 bases and J lost 3 bases. Germline values: CDR1 MNHEY, CDR2 SMNVEV (reference sequence). The CDR3 sequence is 14 residues long. The CDR3 region has the DNA TGTGCCAGCAGTTCTCTAGCGGACTACAATGAGCAGTTCTTC. Amino acids: CASSSLADYNEQFF.

The CDR3, as DNA: TGTGCCAGCACCTTACGGCGGAACAATGAGCAGTTCTTC. Translating it yields CASTLRRNNEQFF. The J gene is TRBJ2-1, the V gene TRBV6-5; D remains unclear. Germline V gene data show CDR1 as MNHEY and CDR2 as SVGAGI. CDR3 length: 13 residues. With 7 bases removed from V and 5 bases from J, the gap between germline ends came to 12 bases.

On this clone itself: The same CDR3 also results from other DNA sequences found in this sample. J is TRBJ2-6 and V is TRBV5-6, with D unclear. Trimming cost V 0 bases and J 1 base, with 5 bases left between them. This CDR3 is 15 amino acids long. Per the germline V gene, CDR1 is SGHDT and CDR2 is YYEEEE. CDR3 nucleotide sequence: TGTGCCAGCAGCTTGGGGGCATCTGGGGCCAACGTCCTGACTTTC. This translates into CASSLGASGANVLTF.

The chain employs TRBV13 and TRBJ2-2; 11 nucleotides agree with TRBD2. The CDR3 has 17 residues. J lost 6 bases, V lost 5 bases, and 11 bases had no gene match. Germline CDR1 reads PRHDT; CDR2 reads FYEKMQ (reference sequence). DNA of the CDR3: TGTGCCAGCAGCAGGGGACTAGCGGAGTACTACTCCGGGGAGCTGTTTTTT. Protein sequence: CASSRGLAEYYSGELFF.